This T cell receptor beta chain was identified during a study of Ad26.COV2.S vaccination and SARS-CoV-2 variants. Study at large: A COV1001 Ad26.COV2.S trial-arm participant provided the sample.

Treatment in this sample: about 20 received Ad26.COV2.S at low or high dose, single or two shots; 5 received placebo; per-sample allocation not given. Each sample was drawn 63 days after the first injection (of vaccine or placebo). The table came from immunoSEQ multiplex PCR; TCRdb's copy has only in-frame clones and leaves some out. The data hold about 350,000 clones, with around 88% observed a single time. The CDR3 has 14 residues. Germline CDR1 and CDR2: SGHDT and YYEEEE. V trimming: 4 bases; J trimming: 7 bases; junction bases outside the gene matches: 3. This clone was recorded only once. The sample has other DNA sequences that encode this CDR3 too.

The receptor's source is a person between 18 and 59 years old who received the Ad26.COV2.S COVID-19 vaccine or a placebo. J is TRBJ1-3 and V is TRBV5-6; 12 bases map to TRBD1. The starting material was peripheral blood, obtained in a trial of Ad26.COV2.S vaccine versus placebo. The CDR3 spells CASSLGQGANTIYF. The DNA for the CDR3 is TGTGCCAGCAGCCTGGGACAGGGGGCGAACACCATATATTTT.